What follows describes a single T cell receptor (beta chain). Its antigen is not identified. These data belong to a study of monozygotic twins with inflammatory bowel disease. Study-wide results and caveats: Varying immunosuppressive regimens may have increased patient repertoire variability.

Without any T cell sorting, total RNA was isolated from whole blood. No DNA is given; TCRdb re-called the 5' RACE reads and lists each CDR3 protein once. Seen in this sample are approximately 140,000 distinct CDR3 sequences; the ten most common clones hold 2% to 3%. The clonotype was recovered from a human donor with ulcerative colitis or Crohn's disease, or a healthy co-twin of an affected twin (not recorded which). Sequenced input: blood.

CDR3 residues: CASSQEGVYEQYF. The chain couples TRBV4-1 to TRBJ2-7; checking the TCRdb D call of TRBD1 is not possible without DNA. Germline values: CDR1 MGHRA, CDR2 YSYEKL. There are 13 residues in the CDR3.